A single T cell receptor beta chain is shown here with its context. The data belong to a study of blood T cell repertoires in COVID-19. Whole-study context: Sites across the United States, Italy and Spain contributed samples from acute and convalescent COVID-19. In each case, the material was cDNA or gDNA derived from T cells, B-cell-depleted T cells, or PBMCs.

The CDR3 is made up of 14 amino acids. The germline V gene encodes CDR1 LGHDT and CDR2 YNNKEL (reference sequence). V lost 5 bases, J lost 4 bases, and 14 bases lay in between. Under the authors' procedure: Amplification with reference gene primers provided the estimates of nucleated cell counts. Assay: immunoSEQ multiplex PCR; the TCRdb copy retains only in-frame clones and omits some. The V and J calls and clone size come from that table; D and trimming were worked out from the DNA. The data hold about 150,000 clones, with more than 75% observed a single time. This chain joins TRBV3-1 (or the pseudogene TRBV3-2) and TRBJ1-2, with D hard to call. This sequence was found in a woman aged 50 to 65 with acute or convalescent COVID-19. The sequenced sample consisted of peripheral blood. The CDR3 protein is CASSTGRGGYGYTF. The DNA of the CDR3 is TGTGCCAGCAGCACCGGACGGGGAGGCTATGGCTACACCTTC.